Described below is a single T cell receptor (beta chain) sequence and its context. Its antigen is unidentified. The record originates from a study of T-cell memory formation after mild COVID-19. TCRdb reanalysed the 5' RACE reads using MiXCR and keeps one entry per CDR3 protein. The sample records hundreds of thousands of distinct CDR3 sequences, approximately 15% being singletons. The CDR3 extends over 16 amino acids. After removal of 0 bases from V and 5 bases from J, the junction contained 5 bases not matched to a gene. Germline-derived CDR1 and CDR2 are SGHTA and FQGNSA. Study-level findings and limits: Detection of some responders pre-infection suggested pre-existing cross-reactive memory T cells participated.

The sequence came from a man between 18 and 29 years old who had mild COVID-19 (a few samples of this study predate the infection). Cell type and time point are not known. The J gene is TRBJ2-3, the V gene TRBV7-2; 10 bases agree with TRBD1. Sample: PBMCs or a T cell subset sorted from them (not recorded which). The chain's CDR3 is CASSLAMTGGLDTQYF. CDR3 bases: TGTGCCAGCAGCTTAGCGATGACAGGGGGCTTAGATACGCAGTATTTT.